The subject of this entry is one T cell receptor beta chain. Its antigen is as yet unknown. The entry originates in a study of graft-versus-host responses after intestinal transplantation. Turning to the study itself: Transplantation in recipients was multivisceral, liver-intestinal, or isolated intestinal. Recipients uniformly received anti-thymocyte globulin induction, followed by tacrolimus and steroids for roughly three years. Study-wide points: The recipient marrow held GvH clones, and some of them showed up first in ileum or blood. Within allografts, high graft-versus-host to host-versus-graft clonal ratios were seen among patients with graft-donor T cell macrochimerism.

Losses at the gene ends were 3 bases for V and 3 bases for J; bases not matched to a gene: 4. Germline values: CDR1 MNHEY, CDR2 SMNVEV (reference sequence). The CDR3 consists of 15 residues. Profiled with immunoSEQ multiplex PCR; TCRdb holds only in-frame clones, not every one. The sample records about 15,000 clones, over 50% being singletons. Intraepithelial and lamina propria lymphocytes were isolated from graft specimens. The input for sequencing was ileum tissue, taken 524 days after transplant. The chain employs TRBV27 and TRBJ1-2; TRBD1 agrees at 10 bases. This receptor was obtained from a human patient who received an intestinal transplant, so some T cells may come from the graft donor. The CDR3 coding sequence is TGTGCCAGCAGTTTTGGGGGACAGGGGTACTATGGCTACACCTTC. Its translation is CASSFGGQGYYGYTF.